This entry lists 25 T cell receptor beta chains sequenced from one sample in a study of cytomegalovirus exposure and HLA in healthy donors. This PCR relied on a set of 60 Vbeta primers and 13 Jbeta primers. Method: immunoSEQ multiplex PCR; TCRdb's copy keeps in-frame clones and lacks some. The data contain 130,000 to 150,000 clones, just under 85% of them seen just once; the ten biggest clones take up 3.5% to 5%. The material sequenced was PBMCs. The source is a man in his forties or fifties in good health and CMV-seropositive.

V usage is TRBV5-4 and J usage is TRBJ1-1, with 11 bases lining up with TRBD1. CDR1 and CDR2 (germline): SGHNT, YYREEE (reference sequence). Trimming removed 4 bases from V and 10 bases from J; junction bases left unmatched: 12. CDR3 length: 15 residues. CDR3 loop: CASSGISPGQGGAFF. CDR3 nucleotides: TGTGCCAGCAGCGGAATATCACCGGGACAGGGGGGAGCTTTCTTT.

The chain joins TRBV30 to TRBJ1-2; 7 nucleotides match TRBD1. Germline-derived CDR1 and CDR2 are GTSNPN and SVGIG (reference sequence). After removal of 3 bases from V and 4 bases from J, the junction contained 5 bases not matched to a gene. The CDR3 is 13 residues long. The CDR3 is CAWRVTGVYGYTF. The CDR3 nucleotides read TGTGCCTGGAGAGTCACAGGGGTCTATGGCTACACCTTC.

The CDR3 sequence is CASILEGGTEAFF. CDR3 coding DNA: TGTGCCAGCATCCTTGAGGGAGGGACTGAAGCTTTCTTT. The chain uses TRBV2 and TRBJ1-1; D gene uncertain. Trimming removed 7 bases at V and 5 bases at J, with 14 bases between. There are 13 residues in the CDR3. Germline-derived CDR1 and CDR2 are SNHLY and FYNNEI.

With regard to this clone: Distinct nucleotide sequences in the sample also encode this CDR3. V and J are TRBV6-5 and TRBJ1-4, with a weak D call TRBD1 (5 bases). The CDR3 is made up of 14 amino acids. CDR1 and CDR2 (germline): MNHEY, SVGAGI. V lost 2 bases to trimming and J lost 6 bases, with 10 bases between them. The CDR3 DNA reads TGTGCCAGCAGTTACGGGCAGGGCTATGAAAAACTGTTTTTT. Protein product: CASSYGQGYEKLFF.

Here the CDR3 reads CSARTGSRQFF. The CDR3, as DNA: TGCAGTGCTCGCACAGGGAGTAGACAGTTCTTC. The chain couples TRBV20-1 to TRBJ2-1; the D gene is possibly TRBD1 (6 bases). V shed 5 bases and J shed 13 bases, with 15 bases lying between them. The CDR3 has 11 amino acids. Per germline, CDR1 DFQATT and CDR2 SNEGSKA (reference sequence).

The V gene is TRBV7-2, the J gene TRBJ1-1; 7 bases map to TRBD1. The CDR3 runs 12 residues. CDR1 and CDR2 (germline): SGHTA, FQGNSA. Unmatched junction bases numbered 7, after V lost 3 bases and J lost 12 bases. The CDR3 here is CASSLTGLGPFF. In DNA, the CDR3 is TGTGCCAGCAGCTTGACAGGGCTTGGGCCTTTCTTT.

The V call is TRBV2, the J call TRBJ2-7, with TRBD1 matching 8 bases. CDR3 size: 14 residues. Trimming removed 10 bases from V and 4 bases from J; junction bases left unmatched: 12. Germline V lookup: CDR1 SNHLY, CDR2 FYNNEI. In DNA, the CDR3 is TGTGCCACCGTTGCCGGGACAGGCTTTTACGAGCAGTACTTC. Amino acids: CATVAGTGFYEQYF. Based on the CDR3 plus reference TRBV2 and TRBJ2-7, the full variable domain is EPEVTQTPSHQVTQMGQEVILRCVPISNHLYFYWYRQILGQKVEFLVSFYNNEISEKSEIFDDQFSVERPDGSNFTLKIRSTKLEDSAMYFCATVAGTGFYEQYFGPGTRLTVT.

This chain connects TRBV29-1 to TRBJ1-1, with D unresolved. V lost 4 bases and J 7 bases, leaving 10 bases between the germline ends. This CDR3 contains 11 residues. CDR1 is SQVTM, CDR2 ANQGSEA, per germline. The CDR3 sequence is CSVAPTSEAFF. Here the CDR3 DNA reads TGCAGCGTTGCCCCAACGAGTGAAGCTTTCTTT.

The chain is built from TRBV5-6 and TRBJ1-2; D possibly corresponds to TRBD1 (5 bases). The germline V and J ends were trimmed by 3 bases and 12 bases, with 12 bases remaining between them. Germline V gene lookup returns CDR1 SGHDT and CDR2 YYEEEE. The CDR3 totals 11 residues. The CDR3: CASSWAGTHTF. CDR3 bases: TGTGCCAGCAGCTGGGCCGGGACTCACACCTTC.

Concerning this clone: The junction shows a germline mismatch at one end, possibly a read error. V is TRBV7-9 and J is TRBJ1-2; D remains unclear. In germline, CDR1 is SEHNR, CDR2 FQNEAQ (reference sequence). The CDR3 has 12 residues. The CDR3 loop reads CSSSLGNTESTF. CDR3 nucleotides: TGTTCCAGCAGCTTGGGTAATACAGAGTCCACCTTC. Variable domain in full (rest from reference TRBV7-9 and TRBJ1-2): DTGVSQNPRHKITKRGQNVTFRCDPISEHNRLYWYRQTLGQGPEFLTYFQNEAQLEKSRLLSDRFSAERPKGSFSTLEIQRTEQGDSAMYLCSSSLGNTESTFGSGTRLTVV.

This chain links TRBV6-5 with TRBJ1-3; D perhaps matches TRBD1 (6 bases). The V end lost 5 bases, the J end lost 3 bases, and 11 bases lay between the germline ends. This CDR3 region has 14 residues. Germline V gene data show CDR1 as MNHEY and CDR2 as SVGAGI. The CDR3: CASSTWTDGNTIYF. CDR3 coding DNA: TGTGCCAGCAGTACCTGGACAGATGGAAACACCATATATTTT.

The rearrangement uses TRBV5-1 and TRBJ2-3; no clear D. The V gene lost 6 bases and the J gene lost 1 base, with 15 bases spanning the gap. The germline V gene encodes CDR1 SGHRS and CDR2 YFSETQ. This CDR3 comprises 15 residues. The CDR3 sequence: CASTQTSVGTDTQYF. The DNA of the CDR3 is TGCGCCAGCACCCAGACTTCCGTCGGCACAGATACGCAGTATTTT.

The chain has TRBV4-3 and TRBJ1-6; 12 bases match TRBD1. CDR1 and CDR2 (germline): LGHNA, YSLEER. The CDR3 is 17 residues long. Unmatched junction bases numbered 7, after V lost 5 bases and J lost 5 bases. The chain's CDR3 is CASSYAGTGGNNSPLHF. The CDR3 region has the DNA TGCGCCAGCAGCTACGCCGGGACAGGGGGCAATAATTCACCCCTCCACTTT.

The V call is TRBV2, the J call TRBJ2-5, with 8 nucleotides matching TRBD1. The CDR3 is made up of 13 amino acids. Germline V gene lookup returns CDR1 SNHLY and CDR2 FYNNEI. V shed 5 bases and J 4 bases; nucleotides not matched to a gene: 3. CDR3 residues: CASSSGTGETQYF. CDR3 nucleotides: TGTGCCAGCAGTTCCGGGACAGGAGAGACCCAGTACTTC. Looking up the rest from reference TRBV2 and TRBJ2-5 gives the full variable domain: EPEVTQTPSHQVTQMGQEVILRCVPISNHLYFYWYRQILGQKVEFLVSFYNNEISEKSEIFDDQFSVERPDGSNFTLKIRSTKLEDSAMYFCASSSGTGETQYFGPGTRLLVL.

This chain joins TRBV4-1 and TRBJ1-1; perhaps TRBD1 as D (5 bases). The CDR3 has 14 residues. Trimming took 0 bases from V and 5 from J, leaving 10 bases between them. The germline gives CDR1 MGHRA, CDR2 YSYEKL. CDR3 protein: CASSQDRVRTEAFF. CDR3 nucleotide sequence: TGCGCCAGCAGCCAAGACAGGGTAAGGACTGAAGCTTTCTTT.

The V gene is TRBV25-1, the J gene TRBJ2-7; 9 bases are shared with TRBD1. Per germline, CDR1 MGHDK and CDR2 SYGVNS. Trimming removed 5 bases from V and 7 bases from J; junction bases left unmatched: 9. The CDR3 extends over 14 amino acids. Here the CDR3 reads CASSLTGGSGEQYF. For the CDR3, the DNA is TGTGCCAGCAGTCTGACAGGGGGGTCAGGGGAGCAGTACTTC.

This chain uses TRBV7-2 with TRBJ1-5; 7 bases are shared with TRBD1. The CDR3 is 15 amino acids. V was clipped by 0 bases and J by 4 bases; unmatched bases: 3. From germline, CDR1 is SGHTA and CDR2 FQGNSA. CDR3 loop: CASSLATGQNQPQHF. The DNA for the CDR3 is TGTGCCAGCAGCTTAGCGACAGGGCAAAATCAGCCCCAGCATTTT.

CDR3 loop: CASSLDTSGRGNNEQFF. CDR3 coding DNA: TGTGCCAGCAGCTTAGACACTAGCGGGAGAGGGAACAATGAGCAGTTCTTC. V is TRBV11-3 and J is TRBJ2-1; 11 bases map to TRBD2. The CDR3 runs 17 residues. The trim removed 0 bases at V and 5 bases at J, leaving 6 bases unmatched. The germline CDR1 and CDR2 sequences are SGHNT and YENEEA. Using reference TRBV11-3 and TRBJ2-1 for the parts outside the CDR3, the full variable domain is EAGVVQSPRYKIIEKKQPVAFWCNPISGHNTLYWYLQNLGQGPELLIRYENEEAVDDSQLPKDRFSAERLKGVDSTLKIQPAELGDSAVYLCASSLDTSGRGNNEQFFGPGTRLTVL.

The chain uses TRBV4-1 and TRBJ2-7, with 9 nucleotides matching TRBD2. Germline lookup yields CDR1 MGHRA and CDR2 YSYEKL. V lost 4 bases to trimming and J lost 3 bases; unmatched junction nucleotides: 7. The CDR3 sequence is 15 residues long. This CDR3 is CASSRGTSWHYEQYF. CDR3 in DNA: TGCGCCAGCAGCCGAGGGACTAGCTGGCACTACGAGCAGTACTTC.

For this clone: Other DNA sequences of this sample code for an identical CDR3. This chain's CDR3 is CASTSGRNYGYTF. In nucleotides, the CDR3 is TGTGCCAGTACCTCGGGAAGAAACTATGGCTACACCTTC. The rearrangement links TRBV19 to TRBJ1-2; D uncertain. V lost 7 bases, J lost 2 bases, and 11 bases lay in between. This CDR3 has 13 residues. Germline V gives CDR1 LNHDA, CDR2 SQIVND (reference sequence).

The V call is TRBV7-9, the J call TRBJ1-5; no clear D gene. Trimming shortened V by 8 bases and J by 2 bases, and 13 bases separated the two germline ends. CDR1 is SEHNR, CDR2 FQNEAQ, per germline (reference sequence). The CDR3 loop spans 14 amino acids. CDR3 bases: TGTGCCAGCGGTTTCGGGATGGGCAATCAGCCCCAGCATTTT. It yields the protein CASGFGMGNQPQHF.

The rearrangement links TRBV12-5 to TRBJ2-7, with a possible D match to TRBD1 (6 bases). Deletions cut 3 bases from V and 4 bases from J, with 10 bases between. Germline values: CDR1 LGHNT, CDR2 FRNRAP. The CDR3 is 13 amino acids. CDR3 loop: CASGLWTAYEQYF. As DNA, the CDR3 is TGTGCTAGTGGTTTATGGACAGCTTACGAGCAGTACTTC.

The rearrangement links TRBV9 to TRBJ1-6; D is unresolved. The CDR3 has 16 residues. CDR1 SGDLS and CDR2 YYNGEE come from the germline V gene. V lost 0 bases, J lost 2 bases, and 9 bases lay in between. The CDR3 DNA reads TGTGCCAGCAGCGTAGGGCCAGGCCCCTATAATTCACCCCTCCACTTT. Protein sequence: CASSVGPGPYNSPLHF. The complete variable domain, with remaining parts taken from reference TRBV9 and TRBJ1-6, reads DSGVTQTPKHLITATGQRVTLRCSPRSGDLSVYWYQQSLDQGLQFLIQYYNGEERAKGNILERFSAQQFPDLHSELNLSSLELGDSALYFCASSVGPGPYNSPLHFGNGTRLTVT.

CDR3 DNA: TGTGCCAGCAGCAAGCGACCGGGGGGCTCCTACGAGCAGTACTTC. This translates into CASSKRPGGSYEQYF. V is TRBV9 and J is TRBJ2-7; 7 nucleotides line up with TRBD2. Looked up from germline, CDR1 is SGDLS and CDR2 is YYNGEE. The junction had 7 bases not matched to a gene; V was cut back by 4 bases and J by 0 bases. The CDR3 covers 15 residues.

The chain recombines TRBV18 with TRBJ2-3; TRBD1 matches 11 bases. The CDR3 extends over 17 amino acids. Germline V gives CDR1 KGHSH, CDR2 LQKENI. J was trimmed by 1 base and V by 0 bases; bases with no gene match: 3. This chain's CDR3 is CASSPPRGQGGTDTQYF. DNA of the CDR3: TGTGCCAGCTCACCACCGAGGGGACAGGGGGGCACAGATACGCAGTATTTT.